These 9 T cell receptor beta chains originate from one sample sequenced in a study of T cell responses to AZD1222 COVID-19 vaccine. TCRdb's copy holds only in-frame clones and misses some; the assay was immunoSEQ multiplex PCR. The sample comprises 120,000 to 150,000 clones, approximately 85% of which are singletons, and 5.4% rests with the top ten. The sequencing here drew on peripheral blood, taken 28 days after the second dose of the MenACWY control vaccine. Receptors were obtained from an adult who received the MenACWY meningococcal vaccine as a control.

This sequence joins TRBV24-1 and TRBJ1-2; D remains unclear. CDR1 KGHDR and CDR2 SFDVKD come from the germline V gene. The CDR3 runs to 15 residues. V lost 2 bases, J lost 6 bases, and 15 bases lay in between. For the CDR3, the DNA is TGTGCCACCAGTGATTCGCGACACGGGGTTAATGGCTACACCTTC. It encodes CATSDSRHGVNGYTF.

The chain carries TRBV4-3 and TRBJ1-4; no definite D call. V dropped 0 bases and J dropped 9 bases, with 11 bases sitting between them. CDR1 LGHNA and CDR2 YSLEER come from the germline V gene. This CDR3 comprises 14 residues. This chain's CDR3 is CASSQDPKGQKLFF. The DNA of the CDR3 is TGCGCCAGCAGCCAAGACCCCAAAGGGCAAAAACTGTTTTTT.

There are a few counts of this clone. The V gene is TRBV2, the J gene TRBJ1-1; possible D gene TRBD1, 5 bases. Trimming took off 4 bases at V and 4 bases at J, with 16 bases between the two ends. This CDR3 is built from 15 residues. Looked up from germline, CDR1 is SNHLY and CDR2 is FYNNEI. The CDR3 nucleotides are TGTGCCAGCAGTGGTTTGGCGGGGAGGGGCACTGAAGCTTTCTTT. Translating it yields CASSGLAGRGTEAFF. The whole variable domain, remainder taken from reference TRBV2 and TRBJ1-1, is EPEVTQTPSHQVTQMGQEVILRCVPISNHLYFYWYRQILGQKVEFLVSFYNNEISEKSEIFDDQFSVERPDGSNFTLKIRSTKLEDSAMYFCASSGLAGRGTEAFFGQGTRLTVV.

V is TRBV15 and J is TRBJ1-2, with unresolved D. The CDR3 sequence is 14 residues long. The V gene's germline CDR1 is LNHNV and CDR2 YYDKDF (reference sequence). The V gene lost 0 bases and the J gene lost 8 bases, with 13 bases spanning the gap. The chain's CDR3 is CATSRDKRSWGYTF. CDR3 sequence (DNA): TGTGCCACCAGCAGAGACAAGAGGTCATGGGGCTACACCTTC.

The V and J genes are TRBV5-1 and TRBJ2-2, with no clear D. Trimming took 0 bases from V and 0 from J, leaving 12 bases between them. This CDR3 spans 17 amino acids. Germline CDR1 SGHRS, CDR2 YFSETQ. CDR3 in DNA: TGCGCCAGCAGCTTGGAGCCGCGCGGTACGAACACCGGGGAGCTGTTTTTT. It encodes CASSLEPRGTNTGELFF.

The CDR3 DNA sequence: TGTGCCAGCAGCGCCACAGGGTCGCCTAATGAAAAACTGTTTTTT. Protein sequence: CASSATGSPNEKLFF. The chain uses TRBV2 and TRBJ1-4, with D maybe TRBD1 (6 bases). CDR1 and CDR2 (germline): SNHLY, FYNNEI. Trimming removed 6 bases from V and 3 bases from J, with 14 bases in between. There are 15 residues in the CDR3.

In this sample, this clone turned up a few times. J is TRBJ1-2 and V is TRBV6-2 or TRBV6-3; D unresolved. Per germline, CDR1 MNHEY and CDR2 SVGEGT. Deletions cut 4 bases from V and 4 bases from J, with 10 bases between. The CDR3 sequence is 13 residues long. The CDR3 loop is CASSFLTGYGYTF. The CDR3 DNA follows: TGTGCCAGCAGTTTCTTGACGGGCTATGGCTACACCTTC.

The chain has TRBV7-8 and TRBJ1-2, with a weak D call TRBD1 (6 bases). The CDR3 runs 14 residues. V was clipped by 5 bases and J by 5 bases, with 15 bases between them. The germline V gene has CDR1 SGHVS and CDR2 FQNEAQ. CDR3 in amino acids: CASSPRTAYYGYTF. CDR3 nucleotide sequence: TGTGCCAGCAGCCCCCGGACAGCCTATTATGGCTACACCTTC.

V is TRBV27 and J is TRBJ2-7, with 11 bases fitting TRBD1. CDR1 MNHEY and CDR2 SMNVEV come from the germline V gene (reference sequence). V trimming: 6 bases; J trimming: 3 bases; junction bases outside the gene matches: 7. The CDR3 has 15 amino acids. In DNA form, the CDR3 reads TGTGCCAGCAGATCGTTCGGGACAGGGGGCTACGAGCAGTACTTC. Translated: CASRSFGTGGYEQYF.